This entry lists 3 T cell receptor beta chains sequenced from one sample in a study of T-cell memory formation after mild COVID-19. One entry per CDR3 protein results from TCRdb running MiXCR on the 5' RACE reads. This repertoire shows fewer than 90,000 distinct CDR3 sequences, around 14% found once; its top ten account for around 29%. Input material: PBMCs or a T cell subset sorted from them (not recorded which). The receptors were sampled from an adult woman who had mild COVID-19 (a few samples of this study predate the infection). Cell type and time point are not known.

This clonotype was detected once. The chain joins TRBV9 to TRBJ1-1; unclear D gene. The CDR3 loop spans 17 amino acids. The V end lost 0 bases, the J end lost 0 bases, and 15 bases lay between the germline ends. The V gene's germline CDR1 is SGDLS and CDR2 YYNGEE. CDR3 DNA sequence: TGTGCCAGCAGCGTAGGGTGGTCAGTTGGCATGAACACTGAAGCTTTCTTT. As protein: CASSVGWSVGMNTEAFF. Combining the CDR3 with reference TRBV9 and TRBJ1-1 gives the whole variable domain DSGVTQTPKHLITATGQRVTLRCSPRSGDLSVYWYQQSLDQGLQFLIQYYNGEERAKGNILERFSAQQFPDLHSELNLSSLELGDSALYFCASSVGWSVGMNTEAFFGQGTRLTVV.

The CDR3 DNA follows: TGTGCCAGCAGTTTTCTAGGGGCCACAGATACGCAGTATTTT. Amino acids: CASSFLGATDTQYF. The V call is TRBV2, the J call TRBJ2-3, with a weak D call TRBD1 (5 bases). V gave up 5 bases and J gave up 2 bases, with 11 bases separating them. Per germline, CDR1 SNHLY and CDR2 FYNNEI. There are 14 residues in the CDR3.

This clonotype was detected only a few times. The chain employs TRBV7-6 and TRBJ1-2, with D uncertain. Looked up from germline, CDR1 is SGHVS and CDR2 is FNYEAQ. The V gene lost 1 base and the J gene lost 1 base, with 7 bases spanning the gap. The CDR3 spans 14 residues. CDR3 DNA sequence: TGTGCCAGCAGCTTAGAGGAGGGTAACTATGGCTACACCTTC. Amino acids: CASSLEEGNYGYTF. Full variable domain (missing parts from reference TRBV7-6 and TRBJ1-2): GAGVSQSPRYKVTKRGQDVALRCDPISGHVSLYWYRQALGQGPEFLTYFNYEAQQDKSGLPNDRFSAERPEGSISTLTIQRTEQRDSAMYRCASSLEEGNYGYTFGSGTRLTVV.